This TCR beta chain was retrieved from a study of CD8 T cells in ankylosing spondylitis (dated by TCRdb to the late 2010s). The study in broad terms: T cell receptor beta repertoires were profiled in healthy donors and ankylosing spondylitis patients so that disease-linked TCR variants could be found. In total, the full study cohort was made up of nearly 110 healthy donors and about two dozen ankylosing spondylitis patients. Peripheral blood samples were taken, and synovial fluid was additionally collected from ankylosing spondylitis patients.

The data were produced on an Illumina HiSeq 2500. Quantitative 5'-RACE with molecular barcodes was the method used to prepare the TCR beta libraries. The authors processed their data as follows. A new computational method, built on a probabilistic model of VDJ rearrangement, was used to identify disease-linked TCR variants. TCRdb passed the public sequencing reads through fastp at Q25 and MiXCR, retaining productive beta sequences. CDR3 protein sequences are deduplicated, and each keeps its most common genes and DNA. The V and J calls follow TCRdb's processing rather than the paper's. The sample has 200,000 to 300,000 distinct CDR3 sequences on record, more than 25% of them singletons. The ten top clones hold roughly 4% of the sample. Summary of the overall study and its limitations: Blood from ankylosing spondylitis patients appeared to be characterized by a TCR beta motif made up of seven or eight highly homologous amino acid variants. Some motif variants had previously been reported in the synovial fluid and blood of reactive arthritis patients, which suggests shared mechanisms of disease initiation. The disease-linked clones were reported to be significantly enriched in matched synovial fluid samples from ankylosing spondylitis patients. The disease-linked clones showed a CD8+ phenotype and occurred at relatively low frequencies in peripheral blood.

The CDR3, from cysteine to phenylalanine, totals 13 residues. The kept DNA is CDR3 alone, 39 bases in frame from the first base. The junction carries 10 bases between V and J, which are trimmed by 4 bases and 3 bases respectively. From the germline V gene, CDR1 is MNHNS and CDR2 is SASEGT. On this clonotype: Its antigen has not been determined. Base qualities are not provided; no much larger clone lies one nucleotide away.

The sequenced sample consisted of blood, either unsorted or a sorted T cell fraction (not recorded which). The receptor chain draws on TRBV6-1 and TRBJ2-7, with the D segment identity uncertain. The clonotype comes from a male donor with ankylosing spondylitis or in good health (not recorded which). The CDR3 here reads CASSGRLVYEQYF. DNA sequence: TGTGCCAGCAGTGGAAGACTGGTCTACGAGCAGTACTTC.